This T cell receptor beta chain was sequenced for a study of PD-L1 blockade in urothelial cancer. Study overall: Timepoints chosen for blood analysis were 3 weeks (second dose) and 6 weeks after treatment start. Blood-derived samples held a median approximately 150,000 T cells.

Germline assignment: CDR1 SNHLY and CDR2 FYNNEI. The CDR3 has 14 amino acids. V lost 6 bases to trimming and J lost 2 bases, with 11 bases between them. Documented time point: peripheral blood 6 weeks after treatment start. Data came from immunoSEQ multiplex PCR; TCRdb stores just in-frame clones and leaves some out. This repertoire shows tens of thousands of clones, 88% found once; its top ten account for approximately 10%. Specimen: PBMCs, collected around atezolizumab (anti-PD-L1) treatment. The clonotype originates from a man aged 55 to 69 with urothelial cancer. This chain joins TRBV2 and TRBJ2-1, with D perhaps matching TRBD1 (5 bases). The chain's CDR3 is CASRSQDTYNEQFF. DNA for the CDR3: TGTGCCAGCAGGTCCCAGGACACCTACAATGAGCAGTTCTTC.